The text below deals with one T cell receptor beta chain. The CDR3 consists of 15 residues. V was pared by 2 bases and J by 8 bases, with 5 bases of the junction left unmatched. Germline CDR1 reads MGHDK; CDR2 reads SYGVNS. This sample was taken from a study of blood T cell repertoires in COVID-19. Assay used: immunoSEQ multiplex PCR; TCRdb lists only in-frame clones, some missing. The sample lists under 200,000 clones, about 88% occurring once. Either two negative PCRs, clearance, or symptom resolution qualified Cohort 3 donors as recovered. The sample was PBMCs or T cells enriched from blood (not recorded which). The chain is built from TRBV25-1 and TRBJ2-1, with 11 bases aligning to TRBD2. The clonotype comes from a woman aged 50 to 65 who had recovered from COVID-19. CDR3 sequence (DNA): TGTGCCAGCAGTGAAGGTCAACTAGCGGGAGATGAGCAGTTCTTC. This sequence encodes CASSEGQLAGDEQFF.